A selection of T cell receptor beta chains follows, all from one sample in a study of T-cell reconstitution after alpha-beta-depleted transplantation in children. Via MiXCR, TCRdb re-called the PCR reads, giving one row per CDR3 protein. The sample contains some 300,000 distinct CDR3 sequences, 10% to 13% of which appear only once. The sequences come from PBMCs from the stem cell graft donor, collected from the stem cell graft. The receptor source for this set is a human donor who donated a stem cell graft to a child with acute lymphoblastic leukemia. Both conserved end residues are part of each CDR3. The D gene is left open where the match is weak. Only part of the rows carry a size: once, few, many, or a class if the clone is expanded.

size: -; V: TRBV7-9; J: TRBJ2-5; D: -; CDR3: CVSSSLSGNQETQYF; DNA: TGTGTCAGCAGCTCTCTGAGCGGAAACCAAGAGACCCAGTACTTC
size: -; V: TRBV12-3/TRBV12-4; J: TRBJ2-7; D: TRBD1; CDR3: CASSLTGFHEQYF; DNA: TGTGCCAGCAGCTTGACAGGGTTCCACGAGCAGTACTTC
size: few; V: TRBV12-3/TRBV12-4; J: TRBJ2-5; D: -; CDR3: CASSLIWMDRNLGTQYF; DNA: TGTGCCAGCAGTTTAATTTGGATGGACCGAAACTTGGGGACCCAGTACTTC
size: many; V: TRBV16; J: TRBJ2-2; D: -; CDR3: CASSQTSSGELFF; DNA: TGTGCCAGCAGCCAGACTAGTTCCGGGGAGCTGTTTTTT
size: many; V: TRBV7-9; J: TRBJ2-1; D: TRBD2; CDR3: CASSLLAGGPSEQFF; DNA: TGTGCCAGCAGCTTACTAGCGGGAGGGCCGTCTGAGCAGTTCTTC
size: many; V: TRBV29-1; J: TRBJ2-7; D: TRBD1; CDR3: CSVGGQGSYEQYF; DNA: TGCAGCGTCGGGGGACAGGGTTCCTACGAGCAGTACTTC
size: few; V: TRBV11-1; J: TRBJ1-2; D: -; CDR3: CASSPAYRVPLPIGYGYTF; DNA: TGTGCCAGCAGCCCAGCTTACAGGGTTCCCTTACCTATAGGATACGGCTACACCTTC
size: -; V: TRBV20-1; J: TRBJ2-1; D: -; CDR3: CSARDRGFSANEQFF; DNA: TGCAGTGCTAGAGATAGGGGGTTTAGCGCAAATGAGCAGTTCTTC
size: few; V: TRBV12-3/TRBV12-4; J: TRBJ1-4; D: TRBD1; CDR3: CASRRQGSNEKLFF; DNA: TGTGCCAGCAGGAGACAGGGGTCTAATGAAAAACTGTTTTTT
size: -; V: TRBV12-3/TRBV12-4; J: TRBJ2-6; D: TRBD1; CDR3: CASSFRQGRSGANVLTF; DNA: TGTGCCAGCAGTTTTCGACAGGGAAGGTCTGGGGCCAACGTCCTGACTTTC
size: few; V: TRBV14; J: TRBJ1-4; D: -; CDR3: CASSQKTGKLFF; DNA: TGTGCCAGCAGCCAGAAAACAGGGAAACTGTTTTTT
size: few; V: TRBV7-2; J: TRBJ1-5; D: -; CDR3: CASSLVGQGGQPQHF; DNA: TGTGCCAGCAGCTTAGTCGGCCAGGGCGGCCAGCCCCAGCATTTT
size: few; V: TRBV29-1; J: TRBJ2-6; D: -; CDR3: CAETGGANVLTF; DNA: TGTGCCGAGACTGGTGGGGCCAACGTCCTGACTTTC
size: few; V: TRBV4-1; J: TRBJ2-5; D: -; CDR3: CASSQVIGEQETQYF; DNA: TGCGCCAGCAGCCAAGTGATAGGCGAACAAGAGACCCAGTACTTC
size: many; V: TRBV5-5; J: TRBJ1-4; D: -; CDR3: CASSLPWTATNEKLFF; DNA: TGTGCCAGCAGCCTTCCATGGACCGCAACTAATGAAAAACTGTTTTTT
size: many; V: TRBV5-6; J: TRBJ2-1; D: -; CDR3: CASSLVYPSSNEQFF; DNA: TGTGCCAGCAGCTTGGTATACCCTAGTTCGAATGAGCAGTTCTTC
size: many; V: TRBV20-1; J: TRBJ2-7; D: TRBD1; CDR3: CSARTPGGGYEQYF; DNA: TGCAGTGCTCGCACGCCAGGGGGTGGGTACGAGCAGTACTTC